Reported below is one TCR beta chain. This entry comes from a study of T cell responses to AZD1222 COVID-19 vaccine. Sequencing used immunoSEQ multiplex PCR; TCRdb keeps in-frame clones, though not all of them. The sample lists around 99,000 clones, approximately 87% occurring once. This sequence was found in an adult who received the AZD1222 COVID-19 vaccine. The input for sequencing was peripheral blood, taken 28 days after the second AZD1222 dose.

CDR3 coding DNA: TGTGCCAGCAGCCTCCCTAGGGTTTGGGGGGAGACCCAGTACTTC. It is translated as CASSLPRVWGETQYF. The rearrangement links TRBV7-8 to TRBJ2-5; D is possibly TRBD1 or TRBD2 (5 bases each). From germline, CDR1 is SGHVS and CDR2 FQNEAQ. The CDR3 has 15 residues. The ends were cut back, 5 bases at V and 5 bases at J, with 18 bases in the middle.